This TCR beta chain was documented in a study of regulatory T cells in long-lasting Graves disease. This clonotype was observed at least ten times. Its antigen remains unidentified. TCR beta libraries were built with iRepertoire HTBI primers and Arm-PCR of CDR3 regions. TCRdb processed the multiplex PCR reads anew with MiXCR; each CDR3 protein has one entry. The sample records hundreds of thousands of distinct CDR3 sequences, approximately 15% being singletons. The time point: newly diagnosed GD, antithyroid drugs for less than 3 months. Making the TCR library involved RNA that had been extracted from PBMCs. Study-wide points: Among samples with persistent disease, TRBV28, TRBJ1-2 and TRBJ2-5 were favored.

The V end was cut by 1 base, the J end by 10 bases, with 10 bases between. Germline V gene sequence: CDR1 SGHNT, CDR2 YENEEA. The CDR3 has 12 residues. In addition, the sample was reused for a study of T cells in Graves' hyperthyroidism and ophthalmopathy.

The source was peripheral blood mononuclear cells (PBMCs), collected at new diagnosis, from a patient treated with antithyroid drugs. This clonotype was sampled from a woman in her twenties or thirties with Graves disease. The chain links TRBV11-3 to TRBJ1-1; unclear D gene. The CDR3 is CASSLGGSPAFF. The CDR3 DNA is TGTGCCAGCAGCTTAGGCGGTTCCCCAGCTTTCTTT.